The sequence of this T cell receptor (beta chain) was determined in a study of Ad26.COV2.S vaccination and SARS-CoV-2 variants (dated by TCRdb to the early 2020s). In the study overall: Donors in the vaccine arm were drawn from COV1001, a phase I-IIa trial of Ad26.COV2.S in healthy adults that was multicentre, randomized, double-blind and placebo-controlled. Ad26.COV2.S was administered intramuscularly at a dose of 5x10^10 or 1x10^11 viral particles, either as one shot or as two shots given 56 days apart. TCRbeta repertoire sequencing was used to assess the specificity and breadth of SARS-CoV-2-reactive T cell receptors after Ad26.COV2.S vaccination. Blinding of investigators to trial group allocation was maintained during experiments and outcome assessment. Participants in the trial were split at random into five groups of five each, receiving low-dose or high-dose Ad26.COV2.S once or twice, or else placebo on both occasions. The TCR-sequenced set comprised around 32 samples: some 20 Ad26.COV2.S vaccine recipients, 5 placebo recipients and 8 SARS-CoV-2 convalescent individuals. The study at large found these results: Ad26.COV2.S recipients had higher spike-specific TCR breadth than placebo recipients (P = 0.0014). The study lacked the statistical power to compare responses across vaccine doses or regimens. After vaccination, substantial breadth of spike-specific CD8+ and CD4+ T cell responses was reported. Comparable non-spike TCR breadth was observed between vaccine and placebo recipients, consistent with only spike being contained in the vaccine. The authors noted that total T cell responses may have been underestimated by the TCR breadth and depth analyses.

The CDR3 starts with the cysteine, ends with the phenylalanine, and has 15 residues. The read is trimmed to its CDR3 DNA, 45 bases read in frame from base 1. CDR1 and CDR2 are read off the germline V gene as SGHRS and YFSETQ. Germline trimming amounts to 0 bases on V and 0 bases on J, with 3 as the count of junction bases outside the gene matches. This clone was seen a few times. The target of this receptor is not known. No base-level quality is on record; no much larger clone is a single base apart. The immunoSEQ Assay was used to sequence TCRbeta CDR3 regions. After extraction, genomic DNA underwent amplification by bias-controlled multiplex PCR, followed by high-throughput sequencing. In the paper's pipeline: To quantify the absolute abundance of every unique TCRbeta CDR3 region, sequences were collapsed and filtered. T cell fraction was estimated by normalization of TCRbeta template counts to usable DNA, with usable DNA being measured through amplification of reference genes present in all nucleated cells. Repertoire TCRs were annotated as SARS-CoV-2-specific by exact matching of V gene, CDR3 amino acid sequence and J gene to a known reactive TCR set. The reference SARS-CoV-2 TCR set was obtained from MIRA and was filtered for enrichment in COVID-19-positive ImmuneCODE repertoires, whereby public or cross-reactive TCRs were removed. Using the MIRA antigens, annotated TCRs were further analysed by specific ORF or by position within an ORF. Breadth was defined as annotated unique rearrangements over total unique productive rearrangements; depth was the summed frequency of those rearrangements. Two-sided Wilcoxon rank-sum tests were applied when comparing TCR breadth between groups. TCRdb carries this immuneACCESS record with in-frame sequences only. Its versions omit some clonotypes, under half of them owing to an unresolved V gene in the studies checked, with the rest unexplained. V, J and clone size are taken as reported in that table, and D and trimming were inferred from the DNA itself. In all, the sample holds 300,000 to 400,000 clones, and 75% to 90% of those were seen once. Roughly a tenth of the sample rests with the top ten.

Sample treatment or condition, as interpreted from the label and publication: over 15 received Ad26.COV2.S at low or high dose, single or two shots; about 5 received placebo; per-sample allocation not given. Repertoires of vaccine and placebo recipients were sequenced from samples taken on day 63 after the first injection. Between 29 July and 7 August 2020, Cohort 1b enrolled around 25 adults aged 18-55 years at one site in Boston, USA. Ad26.COV2.S was a replication-incompetent adenovirus type 26 vector that expressed a prefusion-stabilized SARS-CoV-2 spike protein derived from the original Wuhan strain.

The source was peripheral blood, collected in a trial of Ad26.COV2.S vaccine versus placebo. The TCR originated in a person between 18 and 59 years old who received the Ad26.COV2.S COVID-19 vaccine or a placebo. The rearrangement combines TRBV5-1 with TRBJ2-7; TRBD1 lines up with 7 middle nucleotides. The nucleotide sequence reads TGCGCCAGCAGCTTGGCCACAGGGGTCTCCTACGAGCAGTACTTC. Translated, it reads CASSLATGVSYEQYF.